The present T cell receptor beta chain was sequenced within a study of blood T cells in healthy people across ages. Study outcomes and limitations: Greater diversity and more naive CD4+ cells were seen in long-lived donors than in aged donors.

The CDR3 covers 14 residues. The J segment lost 3 bases and the V segment lost 4 bases, leaving 5 bases of the junction unmatched. Germline CDR1 is SQVTM and CDR2 is ANQGSEA. This clonotype was observed a handful of times. Antigen specificity is unknown. Combining a sample-barcoded 5' primer with a J-beta primer mix, a second PCR ran for about 6 to 11 cycles. Each CDR3 protein gets one entry after TCRdb re-called the 5' RACE reads with MiXCR. The sample comprises about a million distinct CDR3 sequences, roughly 51% of which are singletons, and 20% to 25% rests with the top ten. Each donor supplied roughly 9 milliliters of peripheral blood. Samples each had at least 6 micrograms of total RNA extracted.

The receptor comes from a woman aged 60 to 75 in good health. The chain couples TRBV29-1 to TRBJ2-7, with 11 nucleotides matching TRBD1. The sample comprised blood. The CDR3: CSVGIGTGGYEQYF. In DNA, the CDR3 is TGCAGCGTTGGGATTGGGACAGGGGGCTACGAGCAGTACTTC.